The 10 T cell receptor beta chains below were found in one sample sequenced in a study of CD8 T cells in Susac syndrome. Reverse transcription of roughly 0.45 to 1 ug RNA used random hexamers. MiXCR, run by TCRdb on the immunoSEQ multiplex PCR reads, gives a single entry per CDR3 protein. Of 140,000 to 150,000 distinct CDR3 sequences listed, under 97% are singletons. Sequenced: CD4+ T cells from PBMCs. The receptor set was obtained from a human donor with Susac syndrome.

The chain is built from TRBV28 and TRBJ1-3; 7 positions agree with TRBD1. Germline V CDR1 and CDR2: MDHEN, SYDVKM. The CDR3 extends over 15 amino acids. The V segment lost 4 bases and the J segment 0 bases; nucleotides outside the gene matches: 3. CDR3 region: CASSSGTASGNTIYF. The CDR3, as DNA: TGTGCCAGCAGTTCGGGGACAGCCTCTGGAAACACCATATATTTT.

This chain links TRBV2 with TRBJ2-7; D ambiguous. The germline V gene encodes CDR1 SNHLY and CDR2 FYNNEI. The CDR3 is made up of 14 amino acids. Trimming removed 5 bases at V and 0 bases at J, with 11 bases between. The CDR3 DNA is TGTGCCAGCAGTAGAGACACTACCTCCTACGAGCAGTACTTC. As protein: CASSRDTTSYEQYF.

The chain has TRBV12-3 or TRBV12-4 and TRBJ1-1; D might be TRBD1 (5 bases). V lost 6 bases, J lost 4 bases, and 12 bases lay in between. CDR3 length equals 13 residues. The CDR3 here is CASSTPRGTEAFF. The CDR3 DNA is TGTGCCAGCAGCACCCCGAGGGGCACTGAAGCTTTCTTT.

The chain recombines TRBV23-1 with TRBJ2-2, with D perhaps being TRBD1 or TRBD2 (7 bases each). TRBV23-1 counts as an open reading frame of uncertain function. This CDR3 has 13 residues. V dropped 7 bases and J dropped 10 bases, with 16 bases sitting between them. CDR3 sequence reads: CASTSRGGLELFF. CDR3 sequence (DNA): TGCGCCAGCACCTCCAGGGGGGGATTGGAGCTGTTTTTT.

V gene TRBV29-1 combines with J gene TRBJ2-7; the D is unclear. The CDR3 extends over 13 amino acids. V was pared by 4 bases and J by 5 bases, with 15 bases between. Germline assignment: CDR1 SQVTM and CDR2 ANQGSEA. The CDR3 sequence: CSVATLTPNEQYF. CDR3 sequence (DNA): TGCAGCGTTGCGACCCTTACCCCGAACGAGCAGTACTTC.

The V gene is TRBV3-1, the J gene TRBJ1-2, with unresolved D. Trimming removed 1 base at V and 1 base at J, with 7 bases between. The CDR3 consists of 14 residues. The germline CDR1 and CDR2 sequences are LGHDT and YNNKEL (reference sequence). The CDR3 DNA reads TGTGCCAGCAGCCAAGGGTCGGGTAACTATGGCTACACCTTC. It yields the protein CASSQGSGNYGYTF.

This clonotype was counted once. This chain connects TRBV29-1 to TRBJ2-5; tentative D call: TRBD2 (6 bases). The germline gives CDR1 SQVTM, CDR2 ANQGSEA. Trimming cost V 7 bases and J 5 bases, with 20 bases left between them. This CDR3 contains 14 residues. CDR3 in amino acids: CSAVGQTSRETQYF. The DNA for the CDR3 is TGCAGCGCCGTGGGGCAGACTAGTAGGGAGACCCAGTACTTC.

The J gene is TRBJ2-2, the V gene TRBV20-1; D is ambiguous. CDR1 and CDR2 (germline): DFQATT, SNEGSKA (reference sequence). Trimming left V 5 bases short and J 9 bases short, with 13 bases between. The CDR3 is 12 amino acids. The CDR3 DNA is TGCAGTGCTTCCCACGATGGGAGGGAGCTGTTTTTT. Translated, it gives CSASHDGRELFF.

This chain links TRBV19 with TRBJ2-1; the D is unclear. The CDR3 length is 13 residues. The ends were cut back, 6 bases at V and 9 bases at J, with 15 bases in the middle. CDR1 is LNHDA and CDR2 is SQIVND in the germline V gene (reference sequence). This CDR3 is CASRLGAVGEQFF. The CDR3, as DNA: TGTGCCAGTAGACTTGGTGCGGTGGGTGAGCAGTTCTTC.

The chain uses TRBV4-2 and TRBJ2-3, with unresolved D. The CDR3 is made up of 15 amino acids. Germline values: CDR1 LGHNA, CDR2 YNFKEQ. Trimming cost V 2 bases and J 1 base, with 10 bases left between them. CDR3 loop: CASSQPGGGTDTQYF. The CDR3 nucleotides read TGTGCCAGCAGCCAACCCGGCGGCGGCACAGATACGCAGTATTTT.